The rows below give T cell receptor beta chains drawn from one sample of a study of blood T cell repertoires in COVID-19. Profiling relied on immunoSEQ multiplex PCR, and the TCRdb table lists in-frame clones only, not all of them. The data contain around 190,000 clones, 82% of them singletons. The material sequenced was peripheral blood. The receptors shown here come from a woman in her sixties with COVID-19, enrolled during active disease. The CDR3 runs from the conserved cysteine through the conserved F or W.

v_call,j_call,cdr3_aa
TRBV24-1,TRBJ2-1,CATSERDYTYNEQFF
TRBV14,TRBJ1-6,CASSQDSPLGGYNSPLHF
TRBV9,TRBJ2-2,CASSVGLANGELFF
TRBV6-1,TRBJ1-4,CASSEARGGGEKLFF
TRBV6-4,TRBJ2-2,CASSSIAANTGELFF
TRBV19,TRBJ2-2,CASSMTGNTGELFF
TRBV3-1/TRBV3-2,TRBJ2-2,CASSHGGPGELFF
TRBV29-1,TRBJ2-7,CSVQRDRDYEQYF
TRBV7-3,TRBJ2-2,CASSSRTSGTGELFF
TRBV5-1,TRBJ1-1,CASSTGQGNTEAFF
TRBV7-2,TRBJ1-5,CASSVHEGDYNQPQHF
TRBV6-4,TRBJ2-1,CASSPTGENYNEQFF
TRBV6-5,TRBJ2-3,CASRPGQVGDTQYF
TRBV3-1/TRBV3-2,TRBJ2-7,CASSQPGQTYEQYF
TRBV3-1/TRBV3-2,TRBJ2-1,CASSQDFIREQFF
TRBV3-1/TRBV3-2,TRBJ1-4,CASSQGTGEEKLFF
TRBV19,TRBJ2-7,CASSIRGQDYEQYF
TRBV24-1,TRBJ2-3,CATSWTDSTDTQYF
TRBV15,TRBJ1-5,CATSWERHSNQPQHF
TRBV5-1,TRBJ2-7,CASSLGIAGGRSGGYEQYF
TRBV2,TRBJ1-2,CASSQSRDRESFGGYTF
TRBV4-1,TRBJ1-4,CASSQPGQGSEKLFF
TRBV19,TRBJ2-1,CASSTIKGGPDEQFF
TRBV2,TRBJ2-2,CASSEARGWTGELFF
TRBV24-1,TRBJ2-5,CATSDSGAGRGETQYF
TRBV5-5,TRBJ2-1,CASSGLWRSPNNEQFF
TRBV9,TRBJ2-2,CASSAGTGLYTGELFF
TRBV7-9,TRBJ1-3,CASSLVGSYSGNTIYF
TRBV7-7,TRBJ1-6,CASPKPTGRAGVYNSPLHF
TRBV28,TRBJ1-6,CASTPTPENSPLHF
TRBV28,TRBJ1-6,CASSPYTTGFSSYNSPLHF
TRBV2,TRBJ1-2,CASSERGGTDGYTF
TRBV27,TRBJ2-2,CASSLFRGNFANTGELFF
TRBV5-4,TRBJ1-1,CASSFTLGATEAFF
TRBV6-5,TRBJ1-1,CASRLQGSDTEAFF
TRBV19,TRBJ1-5,CASSIPGRGSNQPQHF
TRBV2,TRBJ1-2,CASREGQGWYGYTF
TRBV6-1,TRBJ2-7,CASSEGDRAYEQYF
TRBV6-5,TRBJ1-6,CASSRGQGALHF
TRBV9,TRBJ2-3,CASSVYSGGMTDTQYF
TRBV19,TRBJ1-1,CASSWGQGWTEAFF
TRBV2,TRBJ2-3,CASSVRMADTQYF
TRBV28,TRBJ2-5,CASSLRMGQGLETQYF
TRBV19,TRBJ1-2,CASSIRFDRNYGYTF
TRBV5-1,TRBJ2-7,CASSPSGLAVFYEQYF
TRBV28,TRBJ1-6,CASTGGGGGSPLHF
TRBV2,TRBJ1-4,CASRDRDTQNEKLFF
TRBV10-3,TRBJ1-1,CAITAGPNTEAFF
TRBV3-1/TRBV3-2,TRBJ2-3,CASSQAFGGTDTQYF
TRBV6-5,TRBJ1-2,CASSYSLNYGYTF
TRBV19,TRBJ1-2,CASRDTGNYGYTF